Listed here are 26 T cell receptor beta chains from one sample, sequenced in a study of blood T cell repertoires in COVID-19 (dated by TCRdb to between 2020 and 2021). Preparation of the library involved the immunoSEQ multiplex PCR assay. Drawn from immuneACCESS, this table holds only the in-frame rearrangements with V and J called that TCRdb kept. Clones are partly lost; checked studies trace under half to an unresolved V gene and leave the rest unexplained. The sample contains 250,000 to 300,000 clones, approximately 80% of them found a single time. The biggest ten clones account for 5% of the sample. Source material: PBMCs or T cells enriched from blood (not recorded which). The source of these receptors is a man aged 40-55 years who had been exposed to COVID-19.

The chain couples TRBV6-2 or TRBV6-3 to TRBJ2-1; D possibly corresponds to TRBD2 (5 bases). This CDR3 has 12 residues. Germline V gene data show CDR1 as MNHEY and CDR2 as SVGEGT. Trimming cost V 3 bases and J 10 bases, with 10 bases left between them. CDR3 bases: TGTGCCAGCAGTTATGGGAGCAGGGAGCAGTTCTTC. Its protein is CASSYGSREQFF.

The CDR3 DNA reads TGTGCCAGCAGCCGACTAGCGGGAGGGGATGGCAATGAGCAGTTCTTC. Its protein is CASSRLAGGDGNEQFF. The V call is TRBV3-1 (or the pseudogene TRBV3-2), the J call TRBJ2-1, with 14 positions matching TRBD2. CDR3 length equals 16 residues. Trimming cost V 4 bases and J 6 bases; bases outside gene matches: 5. Germline loops: CDR1 LGHDT, CDR2 YNNKEL (reference sequence).

The chain couples TRBV9 to TRBJ2-5; weak D call: TRBD1 (5 bases). The ends were cut back, 0 bases at V and 0 bases at J, with 12 bases in the middle. The CDR3 has 16 amino acids. Per the germline V gene, CDR1 is SGDLS and CDR2 is YYNGEE. The CDR3 coding sequence is TGTGCCAGCAGCGTAGGGCTTAACAGGAACCAAGAGACCCAGTACTTC. It translates to CASSVGLNRNQETQYF.

This chain uses TRBV7-3 with TRBJ2-3, with D perhaps TRBD2 (6 bases). Germline lookup yields CDR1 SGHTA and CDR2 FQGTGA. This CDR3 spans 14 amino acids. V dropped 2 bases and J dropped 6 bases, with 12 bases sitting between them. In nucleotides, the CDR3 is TGTGCCAGCAGCTTAGGACTAATGAGGGATACGCAGTATTTT. Translating it yields CASSLGLMRDTQYF.

The rearrangement links TRBV2 to TRBJ1-5, with TRBD1 matching over 8 bases. The CDR3 contains 12 residues. With 6 bases clipped from V and 7 bases from J, the junction kept 2 bases outside the gene matches. Germline V lookup: CDR1 SNHLY, CDR2 FYNNEI. CDR3 in amino acids: CASRGDRQPQHF. In DNA form, the CDR3 reads TGTGCCAGCAGGGGGGACAGGCAGCCCCAGCATTTT.

The chain is built from TRBV27 and TRBJ2-1; D is undetermined. With 4 bases removed from V and 7 bases from J, the gap between germline ends came to 8 bases. There are 12 residues in the CDR3. CDR1 is MNHEY, CDR2 SMNVEV, per germline (reference sequence). CDR3 in DNA: TGTGCCAGCAGTTCAGGAAGAAATGAGCAGTTCTTC. This codes for CASSSGRNEQFF.

The rearrangement uses TRBV11-3 and TRBJ2-7, with a tentative D call TRBD1 (5 bases). The V and J ends lost 3 bases and 0 bases respectively, with 12 bases between them. Per germline, CDR1 SGHNT and CDR2 YENEEA. This CDR3 contains 15 residues. This chain's CDR3 is CASSFRTRSSYEQYF. For the CDR3, the DNA is TGTGCCAGCAGCTTTCGGACACGAAGCTCCTACGAGCAGTACTTC.

The chain couples TRBV13 to TRBJ2-2, with D maybe TRBD1 (5 bases). The germline V and J ends were trimmed by 2 bases and 5 bases, with 24 bases remaining between them. This CDR3 contains 19 residues. Germline CDR1 is PRHDT and CDR2 is FYEKMQ (reference sequence). CDR3 in DNA: TGTGCCAGCAGCTTATTGACGGCGGTGGGGCCCCGGTTGACCGGGGAGCTGTTTTTT. Its translation: CASSLLTAVGPRLTGELFF. Combining the CDR3 with reference TRBV13 and TRBJ2-2 gives the whole variable domain AAGVIQSPRHLIKEKRETATLKCYPIPRHDTVYWYQQGPGQDPQFLISFYEKMQSDKGSIPDRFSAQQFSDYHSELNMSSLELGDSALYFCASSLLTAVGPRLTGELFFGEGSRLTVL.

CDR3 bases: TGTGCCAGCAGCCAGGACAGTCGGTCTGAAGAGACCCAGTACTTC. The encoded protein is CASSQDSRSEETQYF. The chain employs TRBV3-1 (or the pseudogene TRBV3-2) and TRBJ2-5, with D possibly TRBD1 on 6 matching bases. There are 15 residues in the CDR3. Germline values: CDR1 LGHDT, CDR2 YNNKEL (reference sequence). V was cut by 3 bases and J by 3 bases, with 14 bases left in between.

The J gene is TRBJ2-7, the V gene TRBV15; TRBD2 matches at 12 bases. This CDR3 comprises 14 residues. With V trimmed by 1 base and J by 9 bases, 4 bases remained unmatched. Germline V CDR1 and CDR2: LNHNV, YYDKDF (reference sequence). CDR3 residues: CATSRASGRAGQYF. Here the CDR3 DNA reads TGTGCCACCAGCAGAGCTAGCGGGAGGGCAGGGCAGTACTTC.

V usage is TRBV11-1 and J usage is TRBJ2-2; D may be TRBD2 (6 bases). The CDR3 has 13 residues. V was trimmed by 10 bases and J by 4 bases, leaving 13 bases between them. Germline CDR1 is SGHAT and CDR2 is FQDESV (reference sequence). This CDR3 reads CANLGSGTGELFF. The CDR3 coding sequence is TGTGCCAACCTCGGGAGCGGCACCGGGGAGCTGTTTTTT. The full variable domain, rest sourced from reference TRBV11-1 and TRBJ2-2, is EAEVAQSPRYKITEKSQAVAFWCDPISGHATLYWYRQILGQGPELLVQFQDESVVDDSQLPKDRFSAERLKGVDSTLKIQPAELGDSAMYLCANLGSGTGELFFGEGSRLTVL.

V and J are TRBV12-3 or TRBV12-4 and TRBJ1-2, with D tentatively TRBD1 (5 bases). The CDR3 covers 13 residues. V gave up 6 bases and J gave up 8 bases, with 16 bases separating them. Here the CDR3 reads CASRQTRDSGYTF. The CDR3 DNA is TGTGCCAGCAGACAAACCAGGGATTCGGGCTACACCTTC.

The J gene is TRBJ2-3, the V gene TRBV18, with TRBD2 identical over 9 bases. In germline, CDR1 is KGHSH, CDR2 LQKENI. The CDR3 is 17 residues long. J was trimmed by 4 bases and V by 3 bases; bases with no gene match: 11. CDR3 nucleotides: TGTGCCAGCTCACCGCAGCGGGAGGTCCCCGTAGCAGATACGCAGTATTTT. Translation: CASSPQREVPVADTQYF. Using reference TRBV18 and TRBJ2-3 for the parts outside the CDR3, the full variable domain is NAGVMQNPRHLVRRRGQEARLRCSPMKGHSHVYWYRQLPEEGLKFMVYLQKENIIDESGMPKERFSAEFPKEGPSILRIQQVVRGDSAAYFCASSPQREVPVADTQYFGPGTRLTVL.

The CDR3 nucleotides read TGTGCCAGCAGCGACCCCCCACTAGCGAATGATACGCAGTATTTT. Translating gives CASSDPPLANDTQYF. The rearrangement uses TRBV6-4 and TRBJ2-3; 7 bases fit TRBD2. V was clipped by 6 bases and J by 6 bases; unmatched bases: 12. Germline CDR1 MRHNA, CDR2 SNTAGT. This CDR3 contains 15 residues.

The genes are TRBV27 and TRBJ2-5; D gene uncertain. Per the germline V gene, CDR1 is MNHEY and CDR2 is SMNVEV (reference sequence). The CDR3 is 13 residues long. V was shortened by 3 bases and J by 0 bases, with 5 bases between the two germline ends. CDR3 nucleotide sequence: TGTGCCAGCAGTTTTCTTAACCAAGAGACCCAGTACTTC. It yields the protein CASSFLNQETQYF.

The gene calls are TRBV19 and TRBJ1-4; D is possibly TRBD1 (5 bases). From germline, CDR1 is LNHDA and CDR2 SQIVND (reference sequence). This CDR3 has 16 amino acids. Trimming pared 4 bases from V and 2 bases from J, leaving 14 bases between. The CDR3 nucleotides read TGTGCCAGTAGTAGGGGCTGGACGGTTACTAATGAAAAACTGTTTTTT. Translated, it gives CASSRGWTVTNEKLFF.

V is TRBV5-5 and J is TRBJ2-1, with 15 bases aligning to TRBD2. This CDR3 comprises 17 residues. J was trimmed by 2 bases and V by 4 bases; bases with no gene match: 4. The germline CDR1 and CDR2 sequences are SGHKS and YYEKEE (reference sequence). CDR3 amino acids: CASSGLAGGIAYNEQFF. DNA for the CDR3: TGTGCCAGCAGCGGACTAGCGGGAGGGATCGCCTACAATGAGCAGTTCTTC.

This chain links TRBV7-2 with TRBJ1-5; D is uncertain. The germline CDR1 and CDR2 sequences are SGHTA and FQGNSA. This CDR3 is 13 amino acids long. V lost 0 bases and J lost 6, with 6 bases in between. The chain's CDR3 is CASSLASGQPQHF. The CDR3 region has the DNA TGTGCCAGCAGCTTAGCTTCGGGTCAGCCCCAGCATTTT.

The V call is TRBV27, the J call TRBJ2-3, with 10 nucleotides matching TRBD2. The CDR3 has 16 residues. V gave up 7 bases and J gave up 10 bases; unmatched junction bases: 17. Per the germline V gene, CDR1 is MNHEY and CDR2 is SMNVEV (reference sequence). In DNA form, the CDR3 reads TGTGCCAGCACCCCCTTAGCGGGAGGCCCTTCTGATGCGCAGTATTTT. Residues: CASTPLAGGPSDAQYF.

This chain connects TRBV11-2 to TRBJ1-6, with D possibly being TRBD1 (6 bases). There are 13 residues in the CDR3. Germline assignment: CDR1 SGHAT and CDR2 FQNNGV. The V gene lost 10 bases and the J gene lost 8 bases, with 15 bases spanning the gap. The CDR3 nucleotides read TGTGCCACCGCAGGGGTGCCCTATTCACCCCTCCACTTT. It translates to CATAGVPYSPLHF.

This chain joins TRBV5-1 and TRBJ1-3; tentatively, D is TRBD1 (6 bases). Between the trimmed V and J ends, which lost 2 bases and 2 bases, there was a span of 11 bases. The CDR3 sequence is 15 residues long. Germline CDR1 is SGHRS and CDR2 is YFSETQ. The CDR3 spells CASSFEGETGNTIYF. The DNA for the CDR3 is TGCGCCAGCAGCTTTGAGGGGGAGACTGGAAACACCATATATTTT.

The rearrangement links TRBV18 to TRBJ1-3; D unclear. The germline CDR1 and CDR2 sequences are KGHSH and LQKENI. This CDR3 region has 15 residues. Trimming stripped 8 bases from V and 0 bases from J, with 14 bases between. The CDR3, as DNA: TGTGCCAGCGTAAGCTGGAGGGCCTCTGGAAACACCATATATTTT. Translated: CASVSWRASGNTIYF.

The chain combines TRBV29-1 with TRBJ2-7; 10 bases line up with TRBD2. V gave up 5 bases and J gave up 7 bases; unmatched junction bases: 11. In germline, CDR1 is SQVTM, CDR2 ANQGSEA. The CDR3 has 14 residues. The CDR3 DNA reads as TGCAGCGTTCCCCCAACTAGCGGGAATGGGGAGCAGTACTTC. Its protein is CSVPPTSGNGEQYF.

The chain has TRBV21-1 and TRBJ2-7; the table's D call, TRBD1, was not checked against the DNA. TRBV21-1 counts as a pseudogene. CDR3 size: 15 residues. Written as DNA, the CDR3 is TGTGCCAGCAGCACAGGCCAGCCGTCCACCTACGAGCAGTACTTC. This gives the protein CASSTGQPSTYEQYF.

The genes are TRBV5-1 and TRBJ2-5; D possibly corresponds to TRBD2 (5 bases). Germline CDR1 is SGHRS and CDR2 is YFSETQ. CDR3 length equals 14 residues. The V and J ends lost 1 base and 4 bases respectively, with 11 bases between them. CDR3 bases: TGCGCCAGCAGCTTGACGGGGTCGGGAGAGACCCAGTACTTC. This gives the protein CASSLTGSGETQYF.

V is TRBV19 and J is TRBJ1-5; D is uncertain. The CDR3 has 17 amino acids. Germline assignment: CDR1 LNHDA and CDR2 SQIVND (reference sequence). With 6 bases removed from V and 1 base from J, the gap between germline ends came to 19 bases. The CDR3 protein is CASSASRLRLSNQPQHF. CDR3 sequence (DNA): TGTGCCAGTAGCGCAAGCCGCCTGCGTCTAAGCAATCAGCCCCAGCATTTT.